One and the same sample provided the 32 T cell receptor beta chains below, sequenced in a study of blood T cell repertoires in COVID-19. TCRdb's copy holds only in-frame clones and misses some; the assay was immunoSEQ multiplex PCR. This sample has roughly 75,000 clones, with about 86% found just once. Sequenced sample: peripheral blood. The receptors were gathered from an elderly man with COVID-19, enrolled during active disease.

This clone was seen more than once but under ten times. V usage is TRBV19 and J usage is TRBJ1-6, with D maybe TRBD1 (5 bases). This CDR3 contains 18 residues. Germline V gene sequence: CDR1 LNHDA, CDR2 SQIVND (reference sequence). Trimming pared 3 bases from V and 12 bases from J, leaving 27 bases between. DNA of the CDR3: TGTGCCAGTAGTATGGGGCAGTTGTCGACTGGGCATATTCGACCCCTCCACTTT. Protein sequence: CASSMGQLSTGHIRPLHF.

The chain recombines TRBV27 with TRBJ1-6, with TRBD1 identical over 8 bases. There are 18 residues in the CDR3. The ends lost 4 bases at V and 2 bases at J; junction bases unmatched: 10. Per germline, CDR1 MNHEY and CDR2 SMNVEV (reference sequence). CDR3: CASSWIFRTGPYNSPLHF. The CDR3 nucleotides read TGTGCCAGCAGTTGGATTTTTCGGACAGGGCCCTATAATTCACCCCTCCACTTT.

Here the CDR3 DNA reads TGTGCCAGCAGCCAAGGAGGGCTCGGAAACACCATATATTTT. As protein: CASSQGGLGNTIYF. The chain combines TRBV14 with TRBJ1-3; D uncertain. Germline V gives CDR1 SGHDN, CDR2 FVKESK. The length of the CDR3 is 14 residues. The germline V and J ends were trimmed by 1 base and 4 bases, with 8 bases remaining between them.

The chain employs TRBV6-1 and TRBJ2-2; D may be TRBD1 (7 bases). The V gene's germline CDR1 is MNHNS and CDR2 SASEGT. The CDR3 loop spans 16 amino acids. Trimming cost V 4 bases and J 5 bases, with 17 bases left between them. The DNA for the CDR3 is TGTGCCAGCAGTGGTATAAACAGGGGAGGAACCGGGGAGCTGTTTTTT. This codes for CASSGINRGGTGELFF.

The chain is built from TRBV6-6 and TRBJ1-1; the D is unclear. CDR1 MNHNY and CDR2 SVGAGI come from the germline V gene (reference sequence). The CDR3 runs to 11 residues. V lost 0 bases, J lost 8 bases, and 4 bases lay in between. The CDR3 protein is CASSYSGEAFF. The CDR3 coding sequence is TGTGCCAGCAGTTACTCCGGGGAAGCTTTCTTT.

This rearrangement joins TRBV19 to TRBJ1-2; 7 positions match TRBD1. Germline V gene data show CDR1 as LNHDA and CDR2 as SQIVND (reference sequence). Trimming took 9 bases from V and 4 from J; bases not matched to a gene: 8. This CDR3 comprises 13 residues. The CDR3, as DNA: TGTGCCAGAGGGGCAGGGGGTACCTATGGCTACACCTTC. Translated: CARGAGGTYGYTF.

The chain uses TRBV19 and TRBJ1-1; D is perhaps TRBD1 (5 bases). V was clipped by 5 bases and J by 5 bases, with 12 bases between them. The CDR3 consists of 13 residues. CDR1 LNHDA and CDR2 SQIVND come from the germline V gene (reference sequence). CDR3 in DNA: TGTGCCAGTAGTTCACAGGTACGAACTGAAGCTTTCTTT. Translation: CASSSQVRTEAFF.

The chain combines TRBV25-1 with TRBJ2-7, with 8 bases that match TRBD1. The CDR3 loop spans 13 amino acids. V shed 4 bases, J shed 5 bases, and the junction held 4 bases outside the gene matches. Germline loops: CDR1 MGHDK, CDR2 SYGVNS. The CDR3 bases are TGTGCCAGCAGTGTGACAGGGGAGGACGAGCAGTACTTC. It translates to CASSVTGEDEQYF.

This clone was counted a single time. V is TRBV5-4 and J is TRBJ2-1, with 8 bases fitting TRBD2. V was pared by 4 bases and J by 5 bases, with 17 bases of the junction left unmatched. The germline gives CDR1 SGHNT, CDR2 YYREEE (reference sequence). The CDR3 has 18 amino acids. CDR3 bases: TGTGCCAGCAGCCCTAAGACCCCCTCCGGGACTAGAAACAATGAGCAGTTCTTC. Amino acids: CASSPKTPSGTRNNEQFF.

This rearrangement joins TRBV5-4 to TRBJ2-6, with 8 bases that match TRBD1. The CDR3 is 17 residues long. Germline trimming cut 3 bases from V and 2 bases from J; bases unmatched to any gene: 7. Germline V gene data show CDR1 as SGHNT and CDR2 as YYREEE (reference sequence). The CDR3 nucleotides read TGTGCCAGCAGCTCTTTCTCGACAGGGGCTGGGGCCAACGTCCTGACTTTC. Its translation: CASSSFSTGAGANVLTF.

This rearrangement joins TRBV19 to TRBJ2-7, with TRBD2 matching 13 bases. The germline gives CDR1 LNHDA, CDR2 SQIVND (reference sequence). The CDR3 is 17 residues long. With V trimmed by 5 bases and J by 5 bases, 12 bases remained unmatched. This chain's CDR3 is CASSPQRLAGGKDEQYF. As DNA, the CDR3 is TGTGCCAGTAGTCCCCAACGACTAGCGGGGGGCAAGGACGAGCAGTACTTC. Full variable domain (outside the CDR3, taken from reference TRBV19 and TRBJ2-7): DGGITQSPKYLFRKEGQNVTLSCEQNLNHDAMYWYRQDPGQGLRLIYYSQIVNDFQKGDIAEGYSVSREKKESFPLTVTSAQKNPTAFYLCASSPQRLAGGKDEQYFGPGTRLTVT.

CDR3 region: CASSLGARGRGAFF. In DNA, the CDR3 is TGTGCCAGCAGCTTAGGCGCCAGGGGCAGGGGAGCTTTCTTT. The chain joins TRBV13 to TRBJ1-1; a weak D match, TRBD1 (6 bases). Trimming removed 0 bases from V and 10 bases from J, with 15 bases in between. CDR1 is PRHDT, CDR2 FYEKMQ, per germline (reference sequence). This CDR3 contains 14 residues.

The J gene is TRBJ1-2, the V gene TRBV6-6, with TRBD1 matching over 11 bases. The CDR3 extends over 14 amino acids. The ends lost 6 bases at V and 4 bases at J; junction bases unmatched: 4. CDR1 is MNHNY, CDR2 SVGAGI, per germline (reference sequence). DNA of the CDR3: TGTGCCAGCAGACCCGGACAGGGGGCCTATGGCTACACCTTC. It codes for CASRPGQGAYGYTF.

The J gene is TRBJ2-7, the V gene TRBV2, with 8 bases matching TRBD1. This CDR3 comprises 13 residues. The germline V gene has CDR1 SNHLY and CDR2 FYNNEI. Trimming at V came to 7 bases and at J to 4 bases, leaving 6 bases not matched to a gene. The CDR3 is CASTGQGRYEQYF. The CDR3 DNA is TGTGCCAGCACCGGACAGGGCCGATACGAGCAGTACTTC. Full variable domain (rest looked up from reference TRBV2 and TRBJ2-7): EPEVTQTPSHQVTQMGQEVILRCVPISNHLYFYWYRQILGQKVEFLVSFYNNEISEKSEIFDDQFSVERPDGSNFTLKIRSTKLEDSAMYFCASTGQGRYEQYFGPGTRLTVT.

The gene calls are TRBV28 and TRBJ1-1, with D tentatively TRBD1 (5 bases). The V and J ends lost 2 bases and 3 bases respectively, with 13 bases between them. The CDR3 runs to 15 residues. The V gene's germline CDR1 is MDHEN and CDR2 SYDVKM. The DNA of the CDR3 is TGTGCCAGCAGTTTAAGGGGTTCGACGGACACTGAAGCTTTCTTT. This codes for CASSLRGSTDTEAFF.

This chain joins TRBV4-1 and TRBJ1-2, with a tentative D call TRBD1 (5 bases). V was trimmed by 1 base and J by 3 bases, leaving 12 bases between them. The CDR3 extends over 15 amino acids. The germline gives CDR1 MGHRA, CDR2 YSYEKL. As DNA, the CDR3 is TGCGCCAGCAGCCAAGTTACGACAGATTACTATGGCTACACCTTC. Its protein is CASSQVTTDYYGYTF.

This clone was found once. The V call is TRBV18, the J call TRBJ1-2; TRBD1 matches 9 bases. Unmatched junction bases numbered 3, after V lost 1 base and J lost 3 bases. This CDR3 has 15 amino acids. CDR1 is KGHSH and CDR2 is LQKENI in the germline V gene. CDR3 nucleotides: TGTGCCAGCTCACCACGGACAGGGGACTACTATGGCTACACCTTC. Its translation: CASSPRTGDYYGYTF.

The rearrangement joins TRBV18 to TRBJ1-1; D is unclear. Trimming stripped 7 bases from V and 0 bases from J, with 9 bases between. This CDR3 is built from 13 residues. In germline, CDR1 is KGHSH, CDR2 LQKENI. The CDR3 region has the DNA TGTGCCAGCTTCCAGGCCATGAACACTGAAGCTTTCTTT. Its translation is CASFQAMNTEAFF. The full variable domain, completed using reference TRBV18 and TRBJ1-1, is NAGVMQNPRHLVRRRGQEARLRCSPMKGHSHVYWYRQLPEEGLKFMVYLQKENIIDESGMPKERFSAEFPKEGPSILRIQQVVRGDSAAYFCASFQAMNTEAFFGQGTRLTVV.

The rearrangement joins TRBV6-6 to TRBJ1-5, with D perhaps matching TRBD1 (5 bases). The CDR3 has 15 residues. Germline V gene lookup returns CDR1 MNHNY and CDR2 SVGAGI (reference sequence). V shed 2 bases and J shed 1 base, with 9 bases lying between them. Here the CDR3 DNA reads TGTGCCAGCAGTTACAACGGGGGAAGCAATCAGCCCCAGCATTTT. Residues: CASSYNGGSNQPQHF.

The gene calls are TRBV7-5 and TRBJ1-6. TRBV7-5 is assigned pseudogene status. The length of the CDR3 is 15 residues. CDR3 coding DNA: TGTGCCAGAAGCTTAGCGCCGAGTCCGGTTTCACCCCTCCACTTT. Its protein product is CARSLAPSPVSPLHF.

This chain joins TRBV6-5 and TRBJ1-1; TRBD1 aligns across 7 bases. With V trimmed by 2 bases and J by 8 bases, 5 bases remained unmatched. CDR1 MNHEY and CDR2 SVGAGI come from the germline V gene. The CDR3 contains 13 residues. CDR3: CASSYGQVDEAFF. The CDR3 region has the DNA TGTGCCAGCAGTTACGGACAGGTAGACGAAGCTTTCTTT.

The rearrangement joins TRBV19 to TRBJ2-2, with D possibly TRBD2 on 6 matching bases. The V gene's germline CDR1 is LNHDA and CDR2 SQIVND (reference sequence). The CDR3 totals 15 residues. V lost 6 bases and J 4 bases, leaving 15 bases between the germline ends. Here the CDR3 DNA reads TGTGCCAGTAGGAAATTCCTGGGGGGCACCGGGGAGCTGTTTTTT. This encodes CASRKFLGGTGELFF.

V usage is TRBV5-1 and J usage is TRBJ1-1; 10 bases agree with TRBD1. CDR3 size: 14 residues. In germline, CDR1 is SGHRS, CDR2 YFSETQ. Trimming removed 6 bases from V and 5 bases from J; junction bases left unmatched: 7. CDR3 loop: CASTTGTGETEAFF. DNA for the CDR3: TGCGCCAGCACCACCGGGACAGGGGAAACTGAAGCTTTCTTT.

The V and J genes are TRBV27 and TRBJ1-1; 8 bases align to TRBD1. The germline gives CDR1 MNHEY, CDR2 SMNVEV (reference sequence). Germline trimming cut 4 bases from V and 4 bases from J; bases unmatched to any gene: 11. The CDR3 runs to 16 residues. The CDR3 DNA sequence: TGTGCCAGCAGTTCTAGGGCAGGGGGCGCCTTCACTGAAGCTTTCTTT. Amino acid sequence: CASSSRAGGAFTEAFF.

The J gene is TRBJ1-2, the V gene TRBV25-1; the D gene is possibly TRBD1 (5 bases). The CDR3 spans 11 residues. Germline CDR1 and CDR2: MGHDK and SYGVNS. CDR3 in DNA: TGTGTCGCGGGCGGGGGATTGAGCTACACCTTC. Amino acid sequence: CVAGGGLSYTF.

The genes are TRBV11-1 and TRBJ1-1; perhaps TRBD1 as D (5 bases). Deletions cut 0 bases from V and 4 bases from J, with 9 bases between. Germline V CDR1 and CDR2: SGHAT, FQDESV (reference sequence). This CDR3 region has 14 residues. The CDR3 here is CASSLATGGTEAFF. DNA of the CDR3: TGTGCCAGCAGCTTAGCGACCGGGGGCACTGAAGCTTTCTTT.

This clone has just a few counts. This chain connects TRBV28 to TRBJ1-1; D call uncertain. This CDR3 has 11 residues. CDR1 is MDHEN and CDR2 is SYDVKM in the germline V gene. With 7 bases removed from V and 7 bases from J, the gap between germline ends came to 10 bases. The DNA for the CDR3 is TGTGCCAGCACCAGAACAAATGAAGCTTTCTTT. It encodes CASTRTNEAFF.

The gene calls are TRBV19 and TRBJ2-7; 7 bases agree with TRBD1. Trimming cost V 6 bases and J 4 bases; bases outside gene matches: 3. The germline V gene encodes CDR1 LNHDA and CDR2 SQIVND (reference sequence). The CDR3 sequence is 12 residues long. CDR3: CASRGQTYEQYF. The DNA of the CDR3 is TGTGCCAGTAGGGGACAGACTTACGAGCAGTACTTC.

This chain links TRBV3-1 (or the pseudogene TRBV3-2) with TRBJ1-2; TRBD1 aligns across 7 bases. J gave up 4 bases and V 3 bases, and 11 bases lay outside the gene matches. CDR1 LGHDT and CDR2 YNNKEL come from the germline V gene (reference sequence). This CDR3 has 16 residues. The CDR3 loop is CASSHHGQASLYGYTF. The CDR3 DNA reads TGTGCCAGCAGCCACCACGGACAGGCCTCGCTCTATGGCTACACCTTC.

This chain links TRBV5-1 with TRBJ1-2; D unresolved. The CDR3 is 14 amino acids. Per the germline V gene, CDR1 is SGHRS and CDR2 is YFSETQ. The V end lost 4 bases, the J end lost 10 bases, and 20 bases lay between the germline ends. The CDR3 spells CASSQRSAGSDYTF. The CDR3 bases are TGCGCCAGCAGCCAACGGTCCGCCGGGTCAGACTACACCTTC.

This chain links TRBV25-1 with TRBJ1-1; no definite D call. The length of the CDR3 is 13 residues. Trimming took 11 bases from V and 5 from J, leaving 18 bases between them. Germline V gene sequence: CDR1 MGHDK, CDR2 SYGVNS. CDR3 in amino acids: CASSISRGTEAFF. Written as DNA, the CDR3 is TGTGCCTCTAGCATATCCCGGGGAACTGAAGCTTTCTTT.

The chain has TRBV5-1 and TRBJ1-4, with 7 bases fitting TRBD1. J lost 5 bases, V lost 2 bases, and 3 bases had no gene match. Germline values: CDR1 SGHRS, CDR2 YFSETQ. This CDR3 region has 14 residues. CDR3 sequence reads: CASSLRQGNEKLFF. In DNA, the CDR3 is TGCGCCAGCAGCTTAAGACAGGGAAATGAAAAACTGTTTTTT.